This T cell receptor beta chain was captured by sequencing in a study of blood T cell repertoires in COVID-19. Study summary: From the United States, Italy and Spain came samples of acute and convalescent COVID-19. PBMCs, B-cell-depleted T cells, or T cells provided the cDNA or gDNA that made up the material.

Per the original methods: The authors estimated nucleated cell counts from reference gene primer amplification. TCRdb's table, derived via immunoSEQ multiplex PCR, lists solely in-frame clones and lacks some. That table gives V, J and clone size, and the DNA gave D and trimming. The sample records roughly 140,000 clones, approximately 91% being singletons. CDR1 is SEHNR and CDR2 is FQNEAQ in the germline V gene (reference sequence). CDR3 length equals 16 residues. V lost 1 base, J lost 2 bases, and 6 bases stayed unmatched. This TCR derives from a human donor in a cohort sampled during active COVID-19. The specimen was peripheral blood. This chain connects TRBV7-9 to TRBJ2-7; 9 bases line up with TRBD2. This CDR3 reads CASSLGAGGDPYEQYF. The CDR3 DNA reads TGTGCCAGCAGCTTAGGTGCGGGGGGGGACCCCTACGAGCAGTACTTC.